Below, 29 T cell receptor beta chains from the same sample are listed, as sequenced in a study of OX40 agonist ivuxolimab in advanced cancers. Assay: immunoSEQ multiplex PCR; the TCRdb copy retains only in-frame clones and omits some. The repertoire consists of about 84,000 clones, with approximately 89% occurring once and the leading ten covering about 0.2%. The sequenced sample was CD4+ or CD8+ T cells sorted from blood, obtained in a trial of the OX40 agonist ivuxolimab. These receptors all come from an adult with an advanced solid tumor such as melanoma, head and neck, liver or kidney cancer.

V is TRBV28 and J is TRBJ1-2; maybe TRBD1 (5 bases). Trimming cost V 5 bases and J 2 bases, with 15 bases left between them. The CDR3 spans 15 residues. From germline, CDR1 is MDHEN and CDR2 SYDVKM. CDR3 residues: CASSPGGAGNYGYTF. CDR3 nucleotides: TGTGCCAGCAGTCCCGGAGGGGCGGGGAACTATGGCTACACCTTC.

Here the CDR3 reads CASSEWRTRFYTDTQYF. CDR3 sequence (DNA): TGTGCCAGCAGTGAATGGAGGACTAGATTTTACACAGATACGCAGTATTTT. The chain is built from TRBV6-1 and TRBJ2-3, with TRBD2 matching over 7 bases. The CDR3 is 17 residues long. V trimming: 2 bases; J trimming: 2 bases; junction bases outside the gene matches: 10. Per the germline V gene, CDR1 is MNHNS and CDR2 is SASEGT.

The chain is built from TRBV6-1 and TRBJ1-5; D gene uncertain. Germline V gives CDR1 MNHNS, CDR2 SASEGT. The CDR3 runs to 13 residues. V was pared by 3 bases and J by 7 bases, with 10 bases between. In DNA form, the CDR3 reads TGTGCCAGCAGTGAGCGGGAAAGGCAGCCCCAGCATTTT. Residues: CASSERERQPQHF.

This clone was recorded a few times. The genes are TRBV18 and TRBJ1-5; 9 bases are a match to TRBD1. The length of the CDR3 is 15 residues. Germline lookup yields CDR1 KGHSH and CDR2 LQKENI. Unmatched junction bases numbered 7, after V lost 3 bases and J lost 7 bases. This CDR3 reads CASSPNRGPNQPQHF. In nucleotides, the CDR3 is TGTGCCAGCTCACCGAACAGGGGGCCTAACCAGCCCCAGCATTTT.

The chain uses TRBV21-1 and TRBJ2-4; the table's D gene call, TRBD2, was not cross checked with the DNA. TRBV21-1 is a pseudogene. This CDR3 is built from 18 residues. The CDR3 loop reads CASSKSPDWWGGWNIQYF. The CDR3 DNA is TGTGCCAGCAGCAAGTCCCCCGACTGGTGGGGAGGTTGGAACATTCAGTACTTC.

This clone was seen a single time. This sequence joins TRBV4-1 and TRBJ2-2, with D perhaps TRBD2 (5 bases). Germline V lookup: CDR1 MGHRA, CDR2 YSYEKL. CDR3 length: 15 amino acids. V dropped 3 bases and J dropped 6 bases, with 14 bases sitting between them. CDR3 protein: CASSHAPGWAGELFF. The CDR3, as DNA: TGCGCCAGCAGCCATGCCCCGGGGTGGGCCGGGGAGCTGTTTTTT.

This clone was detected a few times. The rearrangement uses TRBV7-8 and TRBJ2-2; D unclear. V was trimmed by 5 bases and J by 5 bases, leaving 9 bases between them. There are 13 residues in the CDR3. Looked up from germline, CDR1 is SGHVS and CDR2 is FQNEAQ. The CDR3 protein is CASSPRTTGELFF. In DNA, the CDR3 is TGTGCCAGCAGCCCACGGACGACCGGGGAGCTGTTTTTT.

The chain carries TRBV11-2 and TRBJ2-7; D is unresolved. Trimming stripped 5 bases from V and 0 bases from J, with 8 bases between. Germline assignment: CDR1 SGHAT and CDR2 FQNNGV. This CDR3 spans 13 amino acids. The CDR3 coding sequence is TGTGCCAGCAGCCATCTCACCTCCTACGAGCAGTACTTC. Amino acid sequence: CASSHLTSYEQYF.

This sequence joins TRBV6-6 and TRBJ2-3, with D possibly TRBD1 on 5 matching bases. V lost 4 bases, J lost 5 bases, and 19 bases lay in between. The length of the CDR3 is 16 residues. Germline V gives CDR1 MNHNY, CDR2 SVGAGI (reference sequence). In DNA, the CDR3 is TGTGCCAGCAGTTCGGCCCAGGGCCTCCTACAAGATACGCAGTATTTT. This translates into CASSSAQGLLQDTQYF.

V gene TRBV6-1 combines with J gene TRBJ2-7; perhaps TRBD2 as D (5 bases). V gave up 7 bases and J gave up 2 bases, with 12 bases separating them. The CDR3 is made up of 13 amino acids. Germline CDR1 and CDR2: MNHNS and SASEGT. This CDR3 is CASTQEVAYEQYF. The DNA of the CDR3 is TGTGCCAGCACCCAGGAGGTAGCCTACGAGCAGTACTTC.

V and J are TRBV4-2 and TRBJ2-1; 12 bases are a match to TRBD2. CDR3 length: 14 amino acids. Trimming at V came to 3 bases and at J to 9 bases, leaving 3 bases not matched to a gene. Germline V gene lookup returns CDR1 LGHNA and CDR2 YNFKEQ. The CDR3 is CASSQLAGGAEQFF. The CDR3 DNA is TGTGCCAGCAGCCAGCTAGCGGGAGGGGCTGAGCAGTTCTTC.

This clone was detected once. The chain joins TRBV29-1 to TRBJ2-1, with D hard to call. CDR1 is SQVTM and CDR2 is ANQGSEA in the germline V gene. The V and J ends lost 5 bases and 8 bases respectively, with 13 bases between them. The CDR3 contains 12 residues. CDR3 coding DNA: TGCAGCGTTTTAGGGCTGATGGATGAGCAGTTCTTC. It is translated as CSVLGLMDEQFF.

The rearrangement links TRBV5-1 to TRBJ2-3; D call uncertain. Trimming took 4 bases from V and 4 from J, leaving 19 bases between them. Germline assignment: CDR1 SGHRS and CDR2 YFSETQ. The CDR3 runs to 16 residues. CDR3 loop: CASSPFIAPDPDTQYF. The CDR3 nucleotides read TGCGCCAGCAGCCCTTTCATCGCACCCGACCCAGATACGCAGTATTTT. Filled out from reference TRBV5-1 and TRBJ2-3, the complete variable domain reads KAGVTQTPRYLIKTRGQQVTLSCSPISGHRSVSWYQQTPGQGLQFLFEYFSETQRNKGNFPGRFSGRQFSNSRSEMNVSTLELGDSALYLCASSPFIAPDPDTQYFGPGTRLTVL.

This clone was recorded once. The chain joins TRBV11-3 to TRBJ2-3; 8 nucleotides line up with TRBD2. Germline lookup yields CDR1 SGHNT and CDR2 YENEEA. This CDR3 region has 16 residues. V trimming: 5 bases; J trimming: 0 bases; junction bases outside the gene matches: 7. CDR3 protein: CASSLTVAGSTDTQYF. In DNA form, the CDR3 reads TGTGCCAGCAGCCTGACCGTAGCGGGGAGCACAGATACGCAGTATTTT.

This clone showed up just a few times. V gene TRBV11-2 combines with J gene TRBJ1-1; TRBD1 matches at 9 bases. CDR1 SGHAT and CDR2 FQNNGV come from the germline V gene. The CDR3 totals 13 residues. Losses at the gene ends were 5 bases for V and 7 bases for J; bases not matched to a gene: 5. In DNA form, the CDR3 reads TGTGCCAGCAGCCCCGGGACAGGGTTTGAAGCTTTCTTT. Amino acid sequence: CASSPGTGFEAFF.

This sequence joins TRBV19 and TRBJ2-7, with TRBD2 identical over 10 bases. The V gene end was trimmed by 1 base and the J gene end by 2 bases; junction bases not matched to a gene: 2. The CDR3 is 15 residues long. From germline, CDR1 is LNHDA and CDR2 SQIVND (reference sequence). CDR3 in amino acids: CASSIGGLAAYEQYF. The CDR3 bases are TGTGCCAGTAGTATAGGAGGACTAGCGGCCTACGAGCAGTACTTC.

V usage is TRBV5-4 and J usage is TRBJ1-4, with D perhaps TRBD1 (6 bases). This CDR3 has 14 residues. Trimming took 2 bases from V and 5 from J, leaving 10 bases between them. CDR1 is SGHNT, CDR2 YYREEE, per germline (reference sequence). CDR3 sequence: CASSFPGENEKLFF. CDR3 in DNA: TGTGCCAGCAGCTTTCCAGGGGAAAATGAAAAACTGTTTTTT.

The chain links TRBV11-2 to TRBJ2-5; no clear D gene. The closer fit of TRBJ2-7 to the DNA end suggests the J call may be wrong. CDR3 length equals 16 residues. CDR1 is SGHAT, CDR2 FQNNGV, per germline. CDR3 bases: TGTGCCAGTGGTCCCGGGTCTTCGCGATCCAGATACGAGCAGTACTTC. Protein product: CASGPGSSRSRYEQYF.

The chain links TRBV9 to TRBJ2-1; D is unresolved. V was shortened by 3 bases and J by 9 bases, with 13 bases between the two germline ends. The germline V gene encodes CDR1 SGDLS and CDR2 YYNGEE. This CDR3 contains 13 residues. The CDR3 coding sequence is TGTGCCAGCAGCGCGTCGATTAATGTTGAGCAGTTCTTC. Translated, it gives CASSASINVEQFF.

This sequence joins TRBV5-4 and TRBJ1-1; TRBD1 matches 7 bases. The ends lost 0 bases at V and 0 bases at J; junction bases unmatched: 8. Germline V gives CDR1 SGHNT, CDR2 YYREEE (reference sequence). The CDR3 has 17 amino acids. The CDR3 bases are TGTGCCAGCAGCTTGGCCTGGAGGGGGCAAATGAACACTGAAGCTTTCTTT. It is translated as CASSLAWRGQMNTEAFF.

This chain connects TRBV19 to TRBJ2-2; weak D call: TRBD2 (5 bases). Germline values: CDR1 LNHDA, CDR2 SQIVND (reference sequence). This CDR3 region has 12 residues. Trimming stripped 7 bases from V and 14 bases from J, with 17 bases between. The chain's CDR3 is CASNDWEKDLFF. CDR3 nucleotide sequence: TGTGCCAGTAATGACTGGGAGAAGGATCTGTTTTTT.

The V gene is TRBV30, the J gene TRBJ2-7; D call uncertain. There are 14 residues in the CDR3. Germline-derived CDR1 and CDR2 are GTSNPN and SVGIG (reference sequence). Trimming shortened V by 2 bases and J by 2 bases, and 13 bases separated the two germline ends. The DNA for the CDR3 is TGTGCCTGGAGTTCGGTGGGGTACACCTACGAGCAGTACTTC. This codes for CAWSSVGYTYEQYF.

CDR3 coding DNA: TGTGCCAGCAGTGAAACCCTACAGGGATGGCAGCCCCAGCATTTT. It translates to CASSETLQGWQPQHF. The gene calls are TRBV2 and TRBJ1-5, with D perhaps matching TRBD1 (6 bases). V lost 2 bases to trimming and J lost 7 bases, with 15 bases between them. The CDR3 runs 15 residues. In germline, CDR1 is SNHLY, CDR2 FYNNEI.

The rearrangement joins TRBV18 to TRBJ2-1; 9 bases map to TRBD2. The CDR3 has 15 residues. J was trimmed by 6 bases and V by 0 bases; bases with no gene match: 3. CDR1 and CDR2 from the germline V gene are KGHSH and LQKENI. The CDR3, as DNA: TGTGCCAGCTCACCACCGTTGCGGGGGGGCAATGAGCAGTTCTTC. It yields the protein CASSPPLRGGNEQFF.

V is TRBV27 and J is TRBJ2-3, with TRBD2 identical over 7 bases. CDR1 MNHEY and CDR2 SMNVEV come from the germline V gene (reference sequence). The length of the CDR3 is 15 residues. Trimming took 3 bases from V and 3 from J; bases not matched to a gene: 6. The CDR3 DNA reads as TGTGCCAGCAGTTTGACGGGGCGGGAGACAGATACGCAGTATTTT. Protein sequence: CASSLTGRETDTQYF.

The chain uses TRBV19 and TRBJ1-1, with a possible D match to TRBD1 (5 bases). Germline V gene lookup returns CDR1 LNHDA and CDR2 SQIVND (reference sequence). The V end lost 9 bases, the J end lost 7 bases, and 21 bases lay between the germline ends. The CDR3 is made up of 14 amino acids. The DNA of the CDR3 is TGTGCCAGCCACCCTCAGGGCAGAGGACGTGAAGCTTTCTTT. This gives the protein CASHPQGRGREAFF.

The CDR3 DNA is TGTGCCAGCAGCTTAGCGCAAGACGCCTACGAGCAGTACTTC. Its translation: CASSLAQDAYEQYF. The chain is built from TRBV7-9 and TRBJ2-7; D is ambiguous. CDR1 SEHNR and CDR2 FQNEAQ come from the germline V gene (reference sequence). The CDR3 runs 14 residues. The V end lost 0 bases, the J end lost 2 bases, and 8 bases lay between the germline ends.

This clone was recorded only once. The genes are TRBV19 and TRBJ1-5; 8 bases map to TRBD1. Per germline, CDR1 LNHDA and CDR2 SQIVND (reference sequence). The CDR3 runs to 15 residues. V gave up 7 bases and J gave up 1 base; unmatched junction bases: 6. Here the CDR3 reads CASKGQGKSNQPQHF. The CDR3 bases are TGTGCCAGTAAAGGACAGGGCAAAAGCAATCAGCCCCAGCATTTT.

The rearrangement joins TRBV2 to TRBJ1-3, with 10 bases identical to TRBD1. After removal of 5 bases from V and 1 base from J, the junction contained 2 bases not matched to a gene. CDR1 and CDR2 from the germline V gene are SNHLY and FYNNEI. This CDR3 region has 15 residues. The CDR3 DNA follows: TGTGCCAGCAGTTCGGGACAGGGGTCTGGAAACACCATATATTTT. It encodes CASSSGQGSGNTIYF.